This T cell receptor (beta chain) was sequenced in a study of T cell repertoires in cytomegalovirus infection. In the study overall: Public TCR beta signatures marked donors with CMV infection and the matching HLA. Study findings and constraints: The ex vivo response showed dominance by HLA-C-restricted CMV-specific TCR beta clonotypes.

In its sample, this clonotype was seen once. Antigen unknown. TCRdb re-derived calls from the reads in MiXCR, one entry per CDR3 protein. The data hold roughly 640,000 distinct CDR3 sequences, with about 24% observed a single time. V lost 5 bases to trimming and J lost 2 bases; unmatched junction nucleotides: 13. Germline CDR1 and CDR2: MGHDK and SYGVNS. The CDR3 sequence is 18 residues long. Sequenced: CD8+ T cells from PBMCs. The chain combines TRBV25-1 with TRBJ2-3; 10 positions agree with TRBD1. This sequence was found in a human donor in good health (CMV status not recorded). Some clones in this sample may be carry-over from other donors' samples. CDR3 sequence (DNA): TGTGCCAGCAGTAACCACCGGGGGGACAGGGGATACACAGATACGCAGTATTTT. This encodes CASSNHRGDRGYTDTQYF.